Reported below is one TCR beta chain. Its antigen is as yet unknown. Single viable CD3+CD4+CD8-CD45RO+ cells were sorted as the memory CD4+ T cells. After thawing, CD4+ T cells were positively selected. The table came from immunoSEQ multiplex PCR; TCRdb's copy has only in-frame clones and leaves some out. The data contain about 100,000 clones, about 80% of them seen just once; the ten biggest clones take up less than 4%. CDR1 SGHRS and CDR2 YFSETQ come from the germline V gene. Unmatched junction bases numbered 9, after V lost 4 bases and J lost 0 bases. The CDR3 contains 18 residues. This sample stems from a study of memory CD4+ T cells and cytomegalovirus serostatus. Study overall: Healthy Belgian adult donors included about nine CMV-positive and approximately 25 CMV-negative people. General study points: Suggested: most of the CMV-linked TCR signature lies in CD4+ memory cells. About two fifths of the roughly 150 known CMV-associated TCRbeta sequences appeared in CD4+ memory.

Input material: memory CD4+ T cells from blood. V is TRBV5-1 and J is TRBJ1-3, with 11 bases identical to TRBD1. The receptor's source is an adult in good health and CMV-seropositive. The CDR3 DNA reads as TGCGCCAGCAGCGTGTGGGGGACAGGGGGATCCTCTGGAAACACCATATATTTT. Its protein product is CASSVWGTGGSSGNTIYF.